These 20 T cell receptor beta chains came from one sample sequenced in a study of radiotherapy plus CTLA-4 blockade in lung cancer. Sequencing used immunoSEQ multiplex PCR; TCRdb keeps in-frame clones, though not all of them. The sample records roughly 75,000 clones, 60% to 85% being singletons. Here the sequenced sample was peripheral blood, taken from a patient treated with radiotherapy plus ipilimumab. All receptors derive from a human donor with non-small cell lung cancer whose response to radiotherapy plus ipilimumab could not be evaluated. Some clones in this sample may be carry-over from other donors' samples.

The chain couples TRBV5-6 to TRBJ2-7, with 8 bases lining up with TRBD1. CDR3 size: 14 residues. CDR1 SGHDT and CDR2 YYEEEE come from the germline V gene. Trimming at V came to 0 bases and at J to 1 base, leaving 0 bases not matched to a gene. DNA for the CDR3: TGTGCCAGCAGCTTGGGACAGGGGTCCTACGAGCAGTACTTC. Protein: CASSLGQGSYEQYF.

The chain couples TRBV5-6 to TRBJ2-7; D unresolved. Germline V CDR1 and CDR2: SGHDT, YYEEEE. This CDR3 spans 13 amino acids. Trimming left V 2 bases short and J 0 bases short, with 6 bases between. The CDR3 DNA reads TGTGCCAGCAGCTTCGCGGACTCCTACGAGCAGTACTTC. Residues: CASSFADSYEQYF.

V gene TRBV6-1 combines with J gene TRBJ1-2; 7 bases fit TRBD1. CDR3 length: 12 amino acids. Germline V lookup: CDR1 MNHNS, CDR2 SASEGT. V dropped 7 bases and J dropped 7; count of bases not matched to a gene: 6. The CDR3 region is CASTRGYSGYTF. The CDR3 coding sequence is TGTGCCAGCACCAGGGGGTATAGTGGCTACACCTTC.

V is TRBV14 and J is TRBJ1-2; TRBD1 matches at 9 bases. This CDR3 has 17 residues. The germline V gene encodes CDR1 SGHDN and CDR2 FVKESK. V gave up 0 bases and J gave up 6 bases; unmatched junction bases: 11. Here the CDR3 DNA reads TGTGCCAGCAGCCAAGATAAGGGGACAGGGAGGTGGAATGGCTACACCTTC. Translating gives CASSQDKGTGRWNGYTF. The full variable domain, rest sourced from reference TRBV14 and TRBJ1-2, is EAGVTQFPSHSVIEKGQTVTLRCDPISGHDNLYWYRRVMGKEIKFLLHFVKESKQDESGMPNNRFLAERTGGTYSTLKVQPAELEDSGVYFCASSQDKGTGRWNGYTFGSGTRLTVV.

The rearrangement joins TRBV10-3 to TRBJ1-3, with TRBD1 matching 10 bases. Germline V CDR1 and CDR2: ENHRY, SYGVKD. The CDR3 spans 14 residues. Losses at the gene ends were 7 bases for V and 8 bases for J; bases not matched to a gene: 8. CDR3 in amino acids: CAITKGQGLYTIYF. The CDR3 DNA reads TGTGCCATCACGAAGGGACAGGGGTTATACACCATATATTTT.

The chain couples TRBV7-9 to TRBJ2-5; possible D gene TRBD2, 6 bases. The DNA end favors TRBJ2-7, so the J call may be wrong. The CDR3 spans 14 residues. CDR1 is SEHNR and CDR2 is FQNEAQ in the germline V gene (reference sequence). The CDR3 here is CASSLDSGNYEQYF. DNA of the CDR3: TGTGCCAGCAGCTTAGATAGCGGCAACTACGAGCAGTACTTC.

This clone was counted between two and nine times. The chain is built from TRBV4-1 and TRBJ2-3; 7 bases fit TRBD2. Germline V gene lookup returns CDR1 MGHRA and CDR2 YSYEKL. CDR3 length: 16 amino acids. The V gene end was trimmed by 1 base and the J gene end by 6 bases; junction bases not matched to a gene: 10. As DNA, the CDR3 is TGCGCCAGCAGCCAAGGTCGGGGCGGGGGTCTGGATACGCAGTATTTT. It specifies CASSQGRGGGLDTQYF.

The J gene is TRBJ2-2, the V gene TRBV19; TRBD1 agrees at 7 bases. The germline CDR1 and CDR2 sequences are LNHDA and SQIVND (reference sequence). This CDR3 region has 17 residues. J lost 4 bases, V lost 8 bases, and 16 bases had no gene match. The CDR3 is CASRHVDRERSTGELFF. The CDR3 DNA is TGTGCCAGTCGGCACGTAGACAGGGAGCGAAGCACCGGGGAGCTGTTTTTT.

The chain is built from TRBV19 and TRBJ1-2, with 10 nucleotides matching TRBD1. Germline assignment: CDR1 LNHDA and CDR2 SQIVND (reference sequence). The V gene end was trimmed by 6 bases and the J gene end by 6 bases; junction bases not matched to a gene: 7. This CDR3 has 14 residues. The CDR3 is CASRARGTGDGYTF. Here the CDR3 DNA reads TGTGCCAGTAGGGCGAGAGGGACAGGGGATGGCTACACCTTC.

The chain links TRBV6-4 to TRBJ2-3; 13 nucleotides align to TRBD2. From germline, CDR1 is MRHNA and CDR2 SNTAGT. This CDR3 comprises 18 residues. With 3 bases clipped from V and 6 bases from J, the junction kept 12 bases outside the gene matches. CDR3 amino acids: CASSETRTSGGLADTQYF. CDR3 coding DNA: TGTGCCAGCAGTGAGACCCGGACTAGCGGGGGTCTCGCCGATACGCAGTATTTT.

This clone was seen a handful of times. This CDR3 reads CASSYSSGGRDTQYF. In DNA, the CDR3 is TGTGCCAGCAGTTACTCAAGCGGGGGTAGAGATACGCAGTATTTT. The rearrangement uses TRBV6-5 and TRBJ2-3, with 8 bases identical to TRBD2. Losses at the gene ends were 0 bases for V and 5 bases for J; bases not matched to a gene: 4. The CDR3 sequence is 15 residues long. The germline gives CDR1 MNHEY, CDR2 SVGAGI.

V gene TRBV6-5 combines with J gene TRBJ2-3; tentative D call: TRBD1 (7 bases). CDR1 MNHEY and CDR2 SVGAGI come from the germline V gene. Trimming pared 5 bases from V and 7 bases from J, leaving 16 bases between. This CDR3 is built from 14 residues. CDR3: CASSQTGRGNTQYF. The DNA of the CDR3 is TGTGCCAGCAGTCAGACAGGGCGGGGAAATACGCAGTATTTT.

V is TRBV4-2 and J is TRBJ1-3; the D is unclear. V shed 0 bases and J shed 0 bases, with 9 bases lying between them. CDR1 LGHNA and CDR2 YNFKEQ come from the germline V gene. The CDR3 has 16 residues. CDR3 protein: CASSQDPPGSGNTIYF. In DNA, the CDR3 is TGTGCCAGCAGCCAAGACCCTCCGGGCTCTGGAAACACCATATATTTT.

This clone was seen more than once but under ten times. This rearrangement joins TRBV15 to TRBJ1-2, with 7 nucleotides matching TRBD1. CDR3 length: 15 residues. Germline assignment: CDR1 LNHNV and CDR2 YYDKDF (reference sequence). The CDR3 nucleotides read TGTGCATCAAAGCCTCGGGACAGCTATACCTATGGCTACACCTTC. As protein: CASKPRDSYTYGYTF.

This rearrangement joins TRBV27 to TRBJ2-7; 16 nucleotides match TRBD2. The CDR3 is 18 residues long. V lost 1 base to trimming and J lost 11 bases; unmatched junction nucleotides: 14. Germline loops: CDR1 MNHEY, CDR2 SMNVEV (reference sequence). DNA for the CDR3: TGTGCCAGCAGTTTATGGGGTCCAGGGGTGGGACTAGCGGGGGGGGAGTACTTC. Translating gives CASSLWGPGVGLAGGEYF.

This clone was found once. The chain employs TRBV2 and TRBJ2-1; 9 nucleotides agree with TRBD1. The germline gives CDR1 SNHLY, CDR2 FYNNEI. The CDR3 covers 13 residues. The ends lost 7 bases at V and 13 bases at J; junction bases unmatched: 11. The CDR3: CASTGEGQGLQFF. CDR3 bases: TGTGCCAGCACCGGAGAGGGACAGGGTTTACAGTTCTTC. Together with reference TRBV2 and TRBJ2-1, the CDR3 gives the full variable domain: EPEVTQTPSHQVTQMGQEVILRCVPISNHLYFYWYRQILGQKVEFLVSFYNNEISEKSEIFDDQFSVERPDGSNFTLKIRSTKLEDSAMYFCASTGEGQGLQFFGPGTRLTVL.

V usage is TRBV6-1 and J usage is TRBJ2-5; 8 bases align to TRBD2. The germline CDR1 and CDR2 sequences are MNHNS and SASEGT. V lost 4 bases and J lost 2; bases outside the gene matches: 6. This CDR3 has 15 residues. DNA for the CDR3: TGTGCCAGCAGTGCCCCACTAGCGGCACAAGAGACCCAGTACTTC. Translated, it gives CASSAPLAAQETQYF.

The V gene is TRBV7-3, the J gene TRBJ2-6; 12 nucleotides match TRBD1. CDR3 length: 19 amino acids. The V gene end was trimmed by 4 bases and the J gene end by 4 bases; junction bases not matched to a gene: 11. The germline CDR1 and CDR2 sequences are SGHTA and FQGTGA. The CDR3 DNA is TGTGCCAGCAGCTCCGTACAGGGACAGGGGGCTGGCGGGGCCAACGTCCTGACTTTC. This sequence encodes CASSSVQGQGAGGANVLTF.

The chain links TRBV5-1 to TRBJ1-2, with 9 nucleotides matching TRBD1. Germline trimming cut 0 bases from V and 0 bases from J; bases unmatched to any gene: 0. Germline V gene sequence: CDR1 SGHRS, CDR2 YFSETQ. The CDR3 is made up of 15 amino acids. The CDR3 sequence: CASSLGTGANYGYTF. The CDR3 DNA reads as TGCGCCAGCAGCTTGGGGACAGGGGCTAACTATGGCTACACCTTC. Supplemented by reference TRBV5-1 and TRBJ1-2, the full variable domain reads KAGVTQTPRYLIKTRGQQVTLSCSPISGHRSVSWYQQTPGQGLQFLFEYFSETQRNKGNFPGRFSGRQFSNSRSEMNVSTLELGDSALYLCASSLGTGANYGYTFGSGTRLTVV.

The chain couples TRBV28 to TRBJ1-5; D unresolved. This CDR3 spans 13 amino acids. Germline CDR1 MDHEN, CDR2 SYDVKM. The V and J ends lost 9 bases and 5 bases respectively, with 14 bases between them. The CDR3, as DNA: TGTGCCAGTGCTACCCCGACTTATCAGCCCCAGCATTTT. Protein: CASATPTYQPQHF. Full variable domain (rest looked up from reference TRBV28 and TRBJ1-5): DVKVTQSSRYLVKRTGEKVFLECVQDMDHENMFWYRQDPGLGLRLIYFSYDVKMKEKGDIPEGYSVSREKKERFSLILESASTNQTSMYLCASATPTYQPQHFGDGTRLSIL.